These T cell receptor beta chains were read from a single sample in a study of breast tumors, draining lymph nodes, adjacent tissues. MiXCR, run by TCRdb on the multiplex PCR reads, gives a single entry per CDR3 protein. In the table there are 180,000 or so distinct CDR3 sequences, 31% of which are singletons. Sequencing input: axillary lymph node tissue. The source is a female donor with breast cancer. Some clones in this sample may be carry-over from other donors' samples. Both conserved end residues are part of each CDR3. A D gene is named only where the DNA matches it firmly. A clone size is listed for some rows: how often the clone was seen (once, few, many), or a class if it is expanded.

v_gene: TRBV12-3/TRBV12-4; d_gene: NA; abundance: many; j_gene: TRBJ1-3; CDR3aa: CASSLHGNTIYF; CDR3nt: TGTGCCAGCAGCTTACACGGAAACACCATATATTTT
v_gene: TRBV7-9; d_gene: NA; abundance: many; j_gene: TRBJ1-2; CDR3aa: CASSLQDYGYTF; CDR3nt: TGTGCCAGCAGCTTACAGGACTATGGCTACACCTTC
v_gene: TRBV6-2/TRBV6-3; d_gene: TRBD2; abundance: many; j_gene: TRBJ2-5; CDR3aa: CASKGTNQETQYF; CDR3nt: TGTGCCAGCAAAGGGACTAACCAAGAGACCCAGTACTTC
v_gene: TRBV6-5; d_gene: TRBD1; abundance: NA; j_gene: TRBJ1-1; CDR3aa: CASSDRGTEAFF; CDR3nt: TGTGCCAGCAGTGACAGGGGCACTGAAGCTTTCTTT
v_gene: TRBV29-1; d_gene: NA; abundance: many; j_gene: TRBJ1-2; CDR3aa: CSAIPSADGYTF; CDR3nt: TGCAGCGCTATACCCTCAGCCGACGGCTACACCTTC
v_gene: TRBV6-2/TRBV6-3; d_gene: TRBD2; abundance: NA; j_gene: TRBJ2-3; CDR3aa: CASSPLGLAGGITDTQYF; CDR3nt: TGTGCCAGCAGTCCCCTGGGGCTAGCGGGAGGGATCACAGATACGCAGTATTTT
v_gene: TRBV4-1; d_gene: NA; abundance: many; j_gene: TRBJ1-3; CDR3aa: CASSQDYGGNTIYF; CDR3nt: TGCGCCAGCAGCCAAGATTATGGGGGAAACACCATATATTTT
v_gene: TRBV29-1; d_gene: TRBD2; abundance: many; j_gene: TRBJ2-1; CDR3aa: CSVKGGRRNNEQFF; CDR3nt: TGCAGCGTTAAGGGCGGGAGGAGAAACAATGAGCAGTTCTTC
v_gene: TRBV5-1; d_gene: TRBD1; abundance: NA; j_gene: TRBJ1-6; CDR3aa: CASSITSGTASPLHF; CDR3nt: TGCGCCAGCAGCATAACTAGCGGGACAGCTTCACCCCTCCACTTT
v_gene: TRBV10-1; d_gene: TRBD1; abundance: NA; j_gene: TRBJ2-5; CDR3aa: CASSSGGQGKETQYF; CDR3nt: TGCGCCAGCAGTAGTGGGGGACAGGGAAAAGAGACCCAGTACTTC
v_gene: TRBV3-1; d_gene: TRBD1; abundance: many; j_gene: TRBJ2-5; CDR3aa: CASSNRDSETQYF; CDR3nt: TGTGCCAGCAGTAACCGGGACAGTGAGACCCAGTACTTC
v_gene: TRBV6-2/TRBV6-3; d_gene: NA; abundance: NA; j_gene: TRBJ2-6; CDR3aa: CASSQSGVGANVLTF; CDR3nt: TGTGCCAGCAGTCAGTCGGGGGTGGGGGCCAACGTCCTGACTTTC
v_gene: TRBV20-1; d_gene: TRBD2; abundance: many; j_gene: TRBJ2-3; CDR3aa: CSARDWNSGSDTQYF; CDR3nt: TGCAGTGCTAGAGATTGGAATAGCGGGTCCGATACGCAGTATTTT
v_gene: TRBV6-6; d_gene: TRBD1; abundance: few; j_gene: TRBJ1-1; CDR3aa: CASIPDRGRAEAFF; CDR3nt: TGTGCCAGCATTCCGGACAGGGGGAGGGCTGAAGCTTTCTTT
v_gene: TRBV19; d_gene: NA; abundance: many; j_gene: TRBJ1-2; CDR3aa: CASRANYGYTF; CDR3nt: TGTGCCAGTAGGGCTAACTATGGCTACACCTTC
v_gene: TRBV19; d_gene: TRBD1; abundance: many; j_gene: TRBJ2-2; CDR3aa: CASSPGQGTGELFF; CDR3nt: TGTGCCAGTAGCCCGGGACAGGGGACCGGGGAGCTGTTTTTT
v_gene: TRBV20-1; d_gene: NA; abundance: many; j_gene: TRBJ2-5; CDR3aa: CSARATSRETQYF; CDR3nt: TGCAGTGCTAGAGCTACCTCTAGGGAGACCCAGTACTTC
v_gene: TRBV12-3/TRBV12-4; d_gene: TRBD2; abundance: NA; j_gene: TRBJ2-4; CDR3aa: CASTFRPWASGGTLAKSIQYF; CDR3nt: TGTGCCAGCACCTTCAGACCGTGGGCTAGCGGGGGGACCTTAGCCAAAAGCATTCAGTACTTC
v_gene: TRBV3-1; d_gene: NA; abundance: many; j_gene: TRBJ2-7; CDR3aa: CASSQSGYEQYF; CDR3nt: TGTGCCAGCAGCCAATCAGGTTACGAGCAGTACTTC
v_gene: TRBV9; d_gene: TRBD1; abundance: few; j_gene: TRBJ2-1; CDR3aa: CASSAGTGGVYEPFF; CDR3nt: TGTGCCAGCAGCGCCGGGACAGGGGGCGTATATGAGCCGTTCTTC
v_gene: TRBV6-6; d_gene: TRBD1; abundance: many; j_gene: TRBJ2-1; CDR3aa: CASSPGTGLSGLGEQFF; CDR3nt: TGTGCCAGCAGTCCGGGGACAGGGTTGTCAGGACTGGGTGAGCAGTTCTTC
v_gene: TRBV24-1; d_gene: NA; abundance: many; j_gene: TRBJ2-6; CDR3aa: CATFAGAHSGANVLTF; CDR3nt: TGTGCCACATTTGCGGGGGCCCACTCTGGGGCCAACGTCCTGACTTTC
v_gene: TRBV25-1; d_gene: NA; abundance: NA; j_gene: TRBJ2-2; CDR3aa: CASSIYLCSGRAGGTGELFF; CDR3nt: NA
v_gene: TRBV6-5; d_gene: NA; abundance: many; j_gene: TRBJ1-2; CDR3aa: CASTRVGYGYTF; CDR3nt: TGTGCCAGCACGAGGGTGGGGTACGGCTACACCTTC
v_gene: TRBV20-1; d_gene: TRBD2; abundance: many; j_gene: TRBJ2-1; CDR3aa: CSARDQRAGGVDEQFF; CDR3nt: TGCAGTGCTAGAGATCAGAGGGCGGGAGGGGTCGATGAGCAGTTCTTC
v_gene: TRBV28; d_gene: NA; abundance: NA; j_gene: TRBJ2-7; CDR3aa: CASSLFGVGQQYF; CDR3nt: TGTGCCAGCAGTTTATTTGGGGTTGGACAGCAGTACTTC
v_gene: TRBV19; d_gene: NA; abundance: NA; j_gene: TRBJ2-1; CDR3aa: CTSSPPSGEQFF; CDR3nt: TGCACCAGTAGTCCCCCGTCCGGTGAGCAGTTCTTC
v_gene: TRBV5-5; d_gene: NA; abundance: many; j_gene: TRBJ2-4; CDR3aa: CASSLTGIQYF; CDR3nt: TGTGCCAGCAGCTTGACAGGGATTCAGTACTTC
v_gene: TRBV9; d_gene: TRBD2; abundance: many; j_gene: TRBJ2-5; CDR3aa: CASSVERGGPETQYF; CDR3nt: TGTGCCAGCAGCGTTGAGCGGGGGGGCCCTGAGACCCAGTACTTC
v_gene: TRBV10-3; d_gene: TRBD2; abundance: NA; j_gene: TRBJ2-5; CDR3aa: CAISPGLAGDNQETQYF; CDR3nt: TGTGCCATCAGCCCGGGGCTAGCGGGGGACAACCAAGAGACCCAGTACTTC
v_gene: TRBV24-1; d_gene: TRBD2; abundance: many; j_gene: TRBJ2-3; CDR3aa: CATSDLPSGNTDTQYF; CDR3nt: TGTGCCACCAGTGATTTGCCTAGCGGGAACACAGATACGCAGTATTTT
v_gene: TRBV2; d_gene: TRBD2; abundance: many; j_gene: TRBJ2-3; CDR3aa: CATFGGDTDTQYF; CDR3nt: TGTGCCACTTTCGGGGGGGACACAGATACGCAGTATTTT
v_gene: TRBV4-3; d_gene: TRBD1; abundance: many; j_gene: TRBJ1-6; CDR3aa: CASSQDPPETGPNSPLHF; CDR3nt: TGCGCCAGCAGCCAAGACCCCCCCGAGACAGGGCCGAATTCACCCCTCCACTTT
v_gene: TRBV6-1; d_gene: TRBD1; abundance: few; j_gene: TRBJ2-7; CDR3aa: CASSEAGQGVQEQYF; CDR3nt: TGTGCCAGCAGTGAAGCGGGACAGGGGGTACAGGAGCAGTACTTC
v_gene: TRBV20-1; d_gene: NA; abundance: once; j_gene: TRBJ2-5; CDR3aa: CSVRSSGTRETQYF; CDR3nt: TGCAGTGTTAGATCGTCGGGGACGCGAGAGACCCAGTACTTC
v_gene: TRBV20-1; d_gene: NA; abundance: many; j_gene: TRBJ2-7; CDR3aa: CSARVPLSYEQYF; CDR3nt: TGCAGTGCTAGAGTGCCCCTCTCCTACGAGCAGTACTTC
v_gene: TRBV11-2; d_gene: TRBD1; abundance: many; j_gene: TRBJ2-2; CDR3aa: CASSPGTGVDGELFF; CDR3nt: TGTGCCAGCAGCCCCGGGACAGGGGTCGACGGGGAGCTGTTTTTT
v_gene: TRBV7-6; d_gene: NA; abundance: once; j_gene: TRBJ2-7; CDR3aa: CAQGSRADYEQYF; CDR3nt: TGTGCTCAGGGGAGCAGGGCCGACTACGAGCAGTACTTC
v_gene: TRBV5-8; d_gene: TRBD2; abundance: many; j_gene: TRBJ2-2; CDR3aa: CASSLGAGEVGELFF; CDR3nt: TGTGCCAGCAGCTTGGGAGCGGGGGAGGTCGGGGAGCTGTTTTTT
v_gene: TRBV6-5; d_gene: NA; abundance: many; j_gene: TRBJ1-3; CDR3aa: CASSDTGSGNTIYF; CDR3nt: TGTGCCAGCAGTGATACGGGCTCTGGAAACACCATATATTTT
v_gene: TRBV30; d_gene: TRBD2; abundance: many; j_gene: TRBJ2-1; CDR3aa: CAWSRERGAYNEQFF; CDR3nt: TGTGCCTGGAGTCGTGAGCGGGGGGCCTACAATGAGCAGTTCTTC
v_gene: TRBV5-1; d_gene: TRBD2; abundance: NA; j_gene: TRBJ2-6; CDR3aa: CASSSGTSGSGANVLTF; CDR3nt: TGCGCCAGCAGCTCCGGGACTAGCGGGAGCGGGGCCAACGTCCTGACTTTC
v_gene: TRBV2; d_gene: NA; abundance: many; j_gene: TRBJ2-7; CDR3aa: CASLFGGTEDSYEQYF; CDR3nt: TGTGCCAGCCTATTTGGGGGGACAGAGGACTCCTACGAGCAGTACTTC
v_gene: TRBV19; d_gene: NA; abundance: many; j_gene: TRBJ1-5; CDR3aa: CASSWQPQHF; CDR3nt: TGTGCCAGTTCTTGGCAGCCCCAGCATTTT
v_gene: TRBV7-8; d_gene: TRBD2; abundance: NA; j_gene: TRBJ2-3; CDR3aa: CASSLGVRAGGSTDTQYF; CDR3nt: TGTGCCAGCAGCTTAGGGGTCCGGGCGGGAGGGAGCACAGATACGCAGTATTTT
v_gene: TRBV20-1; d_gene: NA; abundance: many; j_gene: TRBJ2-1; CDR3aa: CSARELFGESSYNEQFF; CDR3nt: TGCAGTGCTAGAGAGCTTTTTGGCGAAAGCTCCTACAATGAGCAGTTCTTC
v_gene: TRBV10-2; d_gene: TRBD1; abundance: many; j_gene: TRBJ2-5; CDR3aa: CASSTPGGPETQYF; CDR3nt: TGCGCCAGCAGTACCCCAGGGGGCCCAGAGACCCAGTACTTC
v_gene: TRBV5-1; d_gene: NA; abundance: many; j_gene: TRBJ1-2; CDR3aa: CASSSEIYYGYTF; CDR3nt: TGCGCCAGCAGCTCCGAGATCTACTATGGCTACACCTTC
v_gene: TRBV2; d_gene: TRBD2; abundance: many; j_gene: TRBJ2-1; CDR3aa: CASRELAGLYNEQFF; CDR3nt: TGTGCCAGCAGGGAATTAGCGGGTCTCTACAATGAGCAGTTCTTC
v_gene: TRBV9; d_gene: TRBD2; abundance: many; j_gene: TRBJ2-3; CDR3aa: CASSVDASGGIPDTQYF; CDR3nt: TGTGCCAGCAGCGTAGACGCTAGCGGGGGGATCCCAGATACGCAGTATTTT
v_gene: TRBV28; d_gene: NA; abundance: NA; j_gene: TRBJ2-1; CDR3aa: CASSLSWAPGVNEQFF; CDR3nt: TGTGCCAGCAGTTTATCCTGGGCCCCGGGGGTAAATGAGCAGTTCTTC
v_gene: TRBV13; d_gene: NA; abundance: NA; j_gene: TRBJ2-3; CDR3aa: CASSSRGRVADTQYF; CDR3nt: TGTGCCAGCAGCTCCCGGGGGCGAGTTGCAGATACGCAGTATTTT
v_gene: TRBV30; d_gene: NA; abundance: NA; j_gene: TRBJ1-6; CDR3aa: CAWSGDFSPLHF; CDR3nt: TGTGCCTGGAGTGGGGACTTTTCACCCCTCCACTTT
v_gene: TRBV29-1; d_gene: TRBD1; abundance: NA; j_gene: TRBJ1-4; CDR3aa: CSAPGTGEKLFF; CDR3nt: TGCAGCGCCCCCGGGACAGGTGAAAAACTGTTTTTT
v_gene: TRBV20-1; d_gene: NA; abundance: NA; j_gene: TRBJ1-2; CDR3aa: CSALGSGYTF; CDR3nt: TGCAGTGCATTAGGGAGTGGCTACACCTTC